This entry lists 24 T cell receptor beta chains sequenced from one sample in a study of T cell repertoires in cytomegalovirus infection (dated 2019 in TCRdb). The label giving this sample's treatment or condition can be read as: in vitro stimulation with specific CMV peptide epitopes to enrich CMV-specific T cells. No cognate antigen is known for these TCRs. Sequencer: Illumina HiSeq 1500. The public reads were quality trimmed at Q25 with fastp and then assembled into clones with MiXCR by TCRdb, keeping productive beta chains. Records with the same CDR3 protein are collapsed into one entry carrying the most frequent genes and DNA. This sample lists approximately 1,000,000 distinct CDR3 sequences; roughly 30% were detected once. The ten largest clones represent over 13% of the sample. The starting material was cultured CD8+ T cells from PBMCs, obtained from culture after CMV antigen stimulation. These receptors were obtained from a human donor in good health (CMV status not recorded). Some clones in this sample may be carry-over from other donors' samples.

The table lists this clonotype with a few counts. The rearrangement links TRBV7-9 to TRBJ2-3; no firm D call. Germline V gene data show CDR1 as SEHNR and CDR2 as FQNEAQ (reference sequence). The CDR3 runs to 13 residues. The V and J ends lost 5 bases and 3 bases respectively, with 9 bases between them. The CDR3 DNA reads as TGTGCCAGCAGCATTAGCTCAACAGATACGCAGTATTTT. Translation gives CASSISSTDTQYF.

The sample holds a few counts of this clonotype. The J gene is TRBJ2-7, the V gene TRBV20-1; D might be TRBD2 (5 bases). V was shortened by 5 bases and J by 5 bases, with 19 bases between the two germline ends. The germline V gene has CDR1 DFQATT and CDR2 SNEGSKA (reference sequence). CDR3 size: 14 residues. The CDR3 spells CSARRPWPRDEQYF. CDR3 bases: TGCAGTGCTCGGCGACCGTGGCCGAGGGACGAGCAGTACTTC.

In DNA, the CDR3 is TGTGCCAGCAGCTTCCTAGAGGCGGGGGGAATGAACACCGGGGAGCTGTTTTTT. This encodes CASSFLEAGGMNTGELFF. The V and J genes are TRBV7-6 and TRBJ2-2; 8 nucleotides agree with TRBD2. Germline V lookup: CDR1 SGHVS, CDR2 FNYEAQ. CDR3 length: 18 amino acids. V lost 3 bases to trimming and J lost 1 base; unmatched junction nucleotides: 10.

V usage is TRBV27 and J usage is TRBJ1-1; 10 positions match TRBD1. The CDR3 loop spans 15 amino acids. The trim removed 5 bases at V and 1 base at J, leaving 4 bases unmatched. Germline V gives CDR1 MNHEY, CDR2 SMNVEV (reference sequence). CDR3 sequence reads: CASSRTGGENTEAFF. CDR3 coding DNA: TGTGCCAGCAGTCGGACAGGGGGGGAGAACACTGAAGCTTTCTTT.

This chain joins TRBV11-2 and TRBJ2-2; no firm D call. This CDR3 contains 11 residues. Trimming pared 2 bases from V and 8 bases from J, leaving 3 bases between. The germline gives CDR1 SGHAT, CDR2 FQNNGV. The CDR3 nucleotides are TGTGCCAGCAGCTTACAAGGGGAGCTGTTTTTT. Residues: CASSLQGELFF.

This clonotype was seen a single time. A single base separates this from a much larger clone, so it may be a read error. The conserved phenylalanine or tryptophan is not found at the CDR3 terminus, so this likely reflects a read error. DNA for the CDR3: TGTGCCAGCATCTTAGGGGCTAGAAACTCCTACAATGAGCAGTTCTTA. It codes for CASILGARNSYNEQFL. V is TRBV7-6 and J is TRBJ2-1, with a weak D call TRBD1 (5 bases). The CDR3 totals 16 residues. From germline, CDR1 is SGHVS and CDR2 FNYEAQ.

This clonotype has a handful of counts. The chain is built from TRBV27 and TRBJ1-3; 7 bases align to TRBD1. Germline values: CDR1 MNHEY, CDR2 SMNVEV (reference sequence). V dropped 3 bases and J dropped 3; count of bases not matched to a gene: 8. The CDR3 sequence is 16 residues long. CDR3 DNA: TGTGCCAGCAGTTTGGGGGGACAGTACGGTGGAAACACCATATATTTT. As protein: CASSLGGQYGGNTIYF.

The chain joins TRBV7-6 to TRBJ1-2; D possibly corresponds to TRBD1 (6 bases). Germline CDR1 SGHVS, CDR2 FNYEAQ. The CDR3 has 12 residues. V lost 4 bases, J lost 8 bases, and 11 bases lay in between. The CDR3 nucleotides are TGTGCCAGCAGCTACCCAGGGGACGGCTACACCTTC. It translates to CASSYPGDGYTF.

The table lists this clonotype with many counts. This chain uses TRBV12-3 or TRBV12-4 with TRBJ2-2; 10 bases align to TRBD2. CDR3 length equals 18 residues. The V and J ends lost 3 bases and 0 bases, in that order; junction bases with no gene match: 7. The CDR3 region has the DNA TGTGCCAGCAGTTTTATCCTAGCGGGGGACCCGAACACCGGGGAGCTGTTTTTT. This encodes CASSFILAGDPNTGELFF.

This clonotype has ten or more counts. The rearrangement uses TRBV6-1 and TRBJ2-7; 8 bases fit TRBD1. With V trimmed by 7 bases and J by 1 base, 12 bases remained unmatched. The CDR3 spans 16 residues. CDR1 is MNHNS and CDR2 is SASEGT in the germline V gene. CDR3 nucleotides: TGTGCCAGCACCCCTCAAGGACAGGGTGGATCCTACGAGCAGTACGTC. This codes for CASTPQGQGGSYEQYV.

The V gene is TRBV12-5, the J gene TRBJ1-1; maybe TRBD1 (5 bases). The CDR3 contains 14 residues. Germline V gene sequence: CDR1 LGHNT, CDR2 FRNRAP. V was trimmed by 3 bases and J by 1 base, leaving 9 bases between them. The CDR3 here is CASGLGRANTEAFF. The CDR3 bases are TGTGCTAGTGGTTTAGGCAGGGCGAACACTGAAGCTTTCTTT. Using reference TRBV12-5 and TRBJ1-1 for the parts outside the CDR3, the full variable domain is DARVTQTPRHKVTEMGQEVTMRCQPILGHNTVFWYRQTMMQGLELLAYFRNRAPLDDSGMPKDRFSAEMPDATLATLKIQPSEPRDSAVYFCASGLGRANTEAFFGQGTRLTVV.

This clonotype was seen a few times. The genes are TRBV10-3 and TRBJ1-1; weak D call: TRBD1 (6 bases). The germline gives CDR1 ENHRY, CDR2 SYGVKD. Trimming removed 8 bases at V and 3 bases at J, with 25 bases between. The CDR3 covers 17 residues. The CDR3 reads CAISNGGRADGYTEAFF. Here the CDR3 DNA reads TGTGCCATCTCGAACGGGGGGCGGGCGGACGGATACACTGAAGCTTTCTTT.

There are a few counts of this clonotype. The genes are TRBV12-3 or TRBV12-4 and TRBJ2-3; weak D call: TRBD2 (6 bases). V was clipped by 5 bases and J by 7 bases, with 19 bases between them. This CDR3 comprises 15 residues. CDR3 in DNA: TGTGCCAGCAGTCACTTAGGCTGGGGGGTGTATACGCAGTATTTT. Translation: CASSHLGWGVYTQYF.

V usage is TRBV11-2 and J usage is TRBJ2-5; 9 nucleotides match TRBD1. The CDR3 is 16 residues long. The J segment lost 5 bases and the V segment lost 5 bases, leaving 12 bases of the junction unmatched. CDR1 is SGHAT and CDR2 is FQNNGV in the germline V gene. The CDR3 DNA follows: TGTGCCAGCAGCCGAGGACAGGGGTCACCATTGGAGACCCAGTACTTC. Amino acid sequence: CASSRGQGSPLETQYF.

The chain links TRBV5-3 to TRBJ1-5; 9 nucleotides agree with TRBD1. TRBV5-3 is sorted into the ORF group, with uncertain function. This CDR3 comprises 13 residues. J gave up 11 bases and V 4 bases, and 7 bases lay outside the gene matches. The CDR3 DNA follows: TGTGCCAGAAGCCGACAGGGGGGATTGGCCCAGCATTTT. Translating gives CARSRQGGLAQHF.

Comments on this clonotype: In this CDR3 the conserved last residue, phenylalanine or tryptophan, is missing, so a read error is likely. This chain joins TRBV27 and TRBJ2-5; D ambiguous. Germline V lookup: CDR1 MNHEY, CDR2 SMNVEV (reference sequence). Trimming shortened V by 5 bases and J by 2 bases, and 15 bases separated the two germline ends. The CDR3 sequence is 15 residues long. CDR3 amino acids: CASSAFNRVQETQYL. The CDR3 DNA sequence: TGTGCCAGCAGTGCTTTCAACCGGGTTCAAGAGACCCAGTACCTC.

This clonotype occurred a few times. This chain joins TRBV6-6 and TRBJ2-7; D is undetermined. This CDR3 comprises 15 residues. Germline CDR1 is MNHNY and CDR2 is SVGAGI (reference sequence). Trimming left V 0 bases short and J 1 base short, with 10 bases between. The CDR3 DNA is TGTGCCAGCAGTTACTCGGGCAGTGAATCCTACGAGCAGTACGTC. It codes for CASSYSGSESYEQYV.

The rearrangement links TRBV7-2 to TRBJ2-2; unclear D gene. V was cut by 5 bases and J by 5 bases, with 9 bases left in between. From germline, CDR1 is SGHTA and CDR2 FQGNSA. This CDR3 is 13 amino acids long. CDR3 sequence: CASSALWTGELFF. CDR3 nucleotide sequence: TGTGCCAGCAGCGCACTATGGACCGGGGAGCTGTTTTTT. The complete variable domain, with remaining parts taken from reference TRBV7-2 and TRBJ2-2, reads GAGVSQSPSNKVTEKGKDVELRCDPISGHTALYWYRQSLGQGLEFLIYFQGNSAPDKSGLPSDRFSAERTGGSVSTLTIQRTQQEDSAVYLCASSALWTGELFFGEGSRLTVL.

The gene calls are TRBV7-9 and TRBJ1-2; the D gene is possibly TRBD1 (6 bases). The CDR3 spans 14 residues. The V gene lost 5 bases and the J gene lost 4 bases, with 14 bases spanning the gap. Germline assignment: CDR1 SEHNR and CDR2 FQNEAQ (reference sequence). The CDR3 sequence: CASSPVGGAYGYTF. CDR3 nucleotide sequence: TGTGCCAGCAGCCCCGTCGGGGGGGCCTATGGCTACACCTTC. The full variable domain, with the rest looked up from reference TRBV7-9 and TRBJ1-2, is DTGVSQNPRHKITKRGQNVTFRCDPISEHNRLYWYRQTLGQGPEFLTYFQNEAQLEKSRLLSDRFSAERPKGSFSTLEIQRTEQGDSAMYLCASSPVGGAYGYTFGSGTRLTVV.

The rearrangement joins TRBV12-3 or TRBV12-4 to TRBJ2-6; D ambiguous. The V gene lost 2 bases and the J gene lost 1 base, with 9 bases spanning the gap. The CDR3 totals 16 residues. DNA for the CDR3: TGTGCCAGCAGTTTACCAAGCCTGTCTGGGGCCAACGTCCTGACTTTC. Translated, it gives CASSLPSLSGANVLTF.

This clonotype was recorded a few times. J is TRBJ1-6 and V is TRBV6-5, with D perhaps matching TRBD1 (5 bases). Per the germline V gene, CDR1 is MNHEY and CDR2 is SVGAGI. The V and J ends lost 2 bases and 8 bases respectively, with 19 bases between them. This CDR3 region has 17 residues. The CDR3 spells CASSYLLPGRVDSPLHF. Written as DNA, the CDR3 is TGTGCCAGCAGTTACCTCCTCCCTGGCAGGGTGGATTCACCCCTCCACTTT.

This sequence joins TRBV9 and TRBJ2-1, with D tentatively TRBD1 or TRBD2 (5 bases each). The CDR3 has 14 residues. With 2 bases removed from V and 5 bases from J, the gap between germline ends came to 11 bases. Germline V CDR1 and CDR2: SGDLS, YYNGEE. CDR3 region: CASSVPGPNNEQFF. The CDR3 DNA follows: TGTGCCAGCAGCGTCCCGGGGCCGAACAATGAGCAGTTCTTC. Complete variable domain (other parts from reference TRBV9 and TRBJ2-1): DSGVTQTPKHLITATGQRVTLRCSPRSGDLSVYWYQQSLDQGLQFLIQYYNGEERAKGNILERFSAQQFPDLHSELNLSSLELGDSALYFCASSVPGPNNEQFFGPGTRLTVL.

The V call is TRBV18, the J call TRBJ1-1, with D perhaps matching TRBD1 (5 bases). Germline CDR1 and CDR2: KGHSH and LQKENI. V lost 3 bases and J lost 2, with 10 bases in between. This CDR3 is built from 14 residues. The CDR3 sequence is CASSPTTVNTEAFF. The CDR3 region has the DNA TGTGCCAGCTCACCCACGACAGTTAACACTGAAGCTTTCTTT. The complete variable domain, with remaining parts taken from reference TRBV18 and TRBJ1-1, reads NAGVMQNPRHLVRRRGQEARLRCSPMKGHSHVYWYRQLPEEGLKFMVYLQKENIIDESGMPKERFSAEFPKEGPSILRIQQVVRGDSAAYFCASSPTTVNTEAFFGQGTRLTVV.

This clonotype was picked up many times. The genes are TRBV4-1 and TRBJ1-1, with unresolved D. Looked up from germline, CDR1 is MGHRA and CDR2 is YSYEKL. V gave up 4 bases and J gave up 1 base, with 10 bases separating them. The length of the CDR3 is 14 residues. CDR3 sequence: CASSRKSENTEAFF. CDR3 DNA sequence: TGCGCCAGCAGCCGAAAGTCGGAGAACACTGAAGCTTTCTTT.